This T cell receptor (beta chain) was identified in a study of T cell responses to AZD1222 COVID-19 vaccine. Here immunoSEQ multiplex PCR was the method, and the copy in TCRdb shows in-frame clones only, minus some. The repertoire holds around 160,000 clones, with about nine tenths as singletons. The germline gives CDR1 SGHRS, CDR2 YFSETQ. Trimming pared 3 bases from V and 6 bases from J, leaving 9 bases between. The CDR3 length is 12 residues. The chain couples TRBV5-1 to TRBJ2-5; no firm D call. The source of this sequence is an adult in good health. The source material was peripheral blood, sampled on day 0 of MenACWY control vaccination. CDR3 loop: CASSWAEQTQYF. The CDR3 DNA sequence: TGCGCCAGCAGCTGGGCGGAACAGACCCAGTACTTC.